Listed below are T cell receptor beta chains from one sample, sequenced in a study of Graves' ophthalmopathy and Graves' hyperthyroidism. TCRdb ran MiXCR on the multiplex PCR reads and lists one entry per CDR3 protein. Among some 1.1 million distinct CDR3 sequences listed, about 36% were seen once. The specimen was peripheral blood or thyroid tissue (not recorded which). These receptors originate from an adult man with Graves' hyperthyroidism. The CDR3 runs from the conserved cysteine through the conserved F or W. D genes are given only for firm matches. Clone size appears in some rows only: once, few, many, or a class for an expanded clone.

TRBJ2-3 TRBV7-6 NA NA TGTGCCAGCAGCTCCCGGAGCCCTAGTACAGATACGCAGTATTTT CASSSRSPSTDTQYF
TRBJ1-1 TRBV7-2 NA TRBD1 TGTGCCAGCAGCCTCCGGCCGGGACAGGGGGCGCCGGGAGCTTTCTTT CASSLRPGQGAPGAFF
TRBJ1-6 TRBV25-1 many NA TGTGCCAGCAGTGAAAGGACAGACGGAGGTTCACCCCTCCACTTT CASSERTDGGSPLHF
TRBJ1-4 TRBV7-6 many NA TGTGCCAGCAGCTTAGACAGCGAACTGTTTTTT CASSLDSELFF
TRBJ2-7 TRBV11-2 NA TRBD2 TGTGCCAGCAGCTCAATGAAAGGAGGGTGGACTAGCGGCTACGAGCAGTACTTC CASSSMKGGWTSGYEQYF
TRBJ2-2 TRBV24-1 many NA TGTGCCACCAGTGATTTTCCGAACGGGGCCGGGGAGCTGTTTTTT CATSDFPNGAGELFF
TRBJ2-5 TRBV29-1 NA TRBD1 TGCAGCGTTATGGACAGGGGTGCACAAGAGACCCAGTACTTC CSVMDRGAQETQYF
TRBJ1-5 TRBV5-8 many NA TGTGCCAGCAGCCCTCGGGACACCTCTAATCAGCCCCAGCATTTT CASSPRDTSNQPQHF
TRBJ1-5 TRBV4-1 few NA TGCGCCAGCAGCCAAGTGGGATCGGTTCCTAGCAATCAGCCCCAGCATTTT CASSQVGSVPSNQPQHF
TRBJ1-2 TRBV6-5 NA NA TGTGCCAGCAACCAGGAATTACACTATGGCTACACCTTC CASNQELHYGYTF
TRBJ2-7 TRBV11-2 many NA TGTGCCAGCAGCGGGGGAGTCTACGAGCAGTACTTC CASSGGVYEQYF
TRBJ2-5 TRBV7-9 many NA TGTGCCAGCAGCATAGGGACAAGACAGTGGGAGACCCAGTACTTC CASSIGTRQWETQYF
TRBJ2-7 TRBV6-5 many TRBD2 TGTGCCAGCACGCCCGGGAGGGACGGCGAGCAGTACTTC CASTPGRDGEQYF
TRBJ2-5 TRBV7-2 many TRBD2 TGTGCCAGCAGCTTAGAGGGTAGCGGGTGGGAGACCCAGTACTTC CASSLEGSGWETQYF
TRBJ2-5 TRBV6-2/TRBV6-3 NA NA TGTGCCAGCACCGGAAACCGGGACGGTATTGAGGCGGAGACCCAGTACTTC CASTGNRDGIEAETQYF
TRBJ1-4 TRBV12-3/TRBV12-4 NA TRBD1 TGTGCCAGCAGTTTAGCGACAGGGGGCGAAAAACTGTTTTTT CASSLATGGEKLFF
TRBJ1-3 TRBV20-1 many TRBD1 TGCAGTGCTAGAGAACAGGGGGCCATCGGAAACACCATATATTTT CSAREQGAIGNTIYF
TRBJ2-5 TRBV29-1 many TRBD2 TGCAGCGGGACTAGCGGGGGGGCAGAGACCCAGTACTTC CSGTSGGAETQYF
TRBJ2-7 TRBV10-3 NA NA TGTGCCATCAGCAGTCCCCCCACAGGTTACGAGCAGTACTTC CAISSPPTGYEQYF
TRBJ1-2 TRBV7-2 NA NA TGTGCCAGCAGCTTAGGCCTAATAGGGGGGAACTATGGCTACACCTTC CASSLGLIGGNYGYTF
TRBJ2-7 TRBV13 many NA TGTGCCAGCAGCTTAGAACAGGGTATGACTGACGAGCAGTACTTC CASSLEQGMTDEQYF
TRBJ2-7 TRBV15 NA TRBD1 TGTGCCACCCGTCGACAGGGGGCAAGTGGGGCCAACGAGCAGTACTTC CATRRQGASGANEQYF
TRBJ1-1 TRBV14 NA NA TGTGCCAGCTCACAACGTACAGGGGAAGCTTTCTTT CASSQRTGEAFF